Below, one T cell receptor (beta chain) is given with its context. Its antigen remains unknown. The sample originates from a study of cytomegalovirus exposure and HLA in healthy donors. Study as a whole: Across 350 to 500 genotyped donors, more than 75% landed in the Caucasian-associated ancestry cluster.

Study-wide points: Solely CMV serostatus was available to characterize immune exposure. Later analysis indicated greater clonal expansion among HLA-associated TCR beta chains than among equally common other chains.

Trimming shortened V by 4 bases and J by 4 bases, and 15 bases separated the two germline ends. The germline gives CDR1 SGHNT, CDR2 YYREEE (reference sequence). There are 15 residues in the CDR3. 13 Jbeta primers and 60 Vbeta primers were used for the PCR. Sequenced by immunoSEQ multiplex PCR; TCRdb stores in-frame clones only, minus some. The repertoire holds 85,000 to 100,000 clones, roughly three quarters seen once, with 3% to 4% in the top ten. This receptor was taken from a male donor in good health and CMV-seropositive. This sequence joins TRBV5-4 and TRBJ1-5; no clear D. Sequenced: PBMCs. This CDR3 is CASSVTGAENQPQHF. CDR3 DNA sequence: TGTGCCAGCAGCGTTACGGGAGCCGAAAATCAGCCCCAGCATTTT.